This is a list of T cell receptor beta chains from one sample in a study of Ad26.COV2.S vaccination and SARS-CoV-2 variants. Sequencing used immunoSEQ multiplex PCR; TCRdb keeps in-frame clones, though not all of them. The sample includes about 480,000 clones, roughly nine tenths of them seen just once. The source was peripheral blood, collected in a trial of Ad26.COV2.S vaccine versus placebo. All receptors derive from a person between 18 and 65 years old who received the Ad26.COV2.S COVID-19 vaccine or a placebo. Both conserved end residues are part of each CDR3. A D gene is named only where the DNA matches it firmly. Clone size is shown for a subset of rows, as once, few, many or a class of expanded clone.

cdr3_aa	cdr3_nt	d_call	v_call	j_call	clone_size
CSVVGGAKNIQYF	TGCAGCGTTGTAGGGGGTGCCAAAAACATTCAGTACTTC	-	TRBV29-1	TRBJ2-4	-
CASSYSRYEQFF	TGTGCCAGCAGTTATTCTAGGTATGAGCAGTTCTTC	-	TRBV6-5	TRBJ2-1	-
CASSPAWTNEKLFF	TGTGCCAGCAGCCCCGCCTGGACTAATGAAAAACTGTTTTTT	-	TRBV7-9	TRBJ1-4	-
CASSQVGGETQYF	TGCGCCAGCAGCCAAGTAGGAGGAGAGACCCAGTACTTC	-	TRBV4-3	TRBJ2-5	once
CASSSRGGGNTDTQYF	TGTGCCAGCAGCTCACGGGGGGGCGGAAACACAGATACGCAGTATTTT	TRBD2	TRBV13	TRBJ2-3	-
CASSIRLRREQPQHF	TGTGCCAGTAGTATCCGTTTAAGGAGGGAACAGCCCCAGCATTTT	-	TRBV19	TRBJ1-5	-
CASSLAPRQGQSSGNTIYF	TGCGCCAGCAGCTTGGCCCCTCGACAGGGACAGAGCTCTGGAAACACCATATATTTT	TRBD1	TRBV5-1	TRBJ1-3	-
CASSLAGGPYEQYF	TGTGCCAGCAGCTTAGCGGGAGGCCCCTACGAGCAGTACTTC	TRBD2	TRBV6-6	TRBJ2-7	-
CASALYNEQFF	TGTGCTAGTGCCCTATACAATGAGCAGTTCTTC	-	TRBV12-5	TRBJ2-1	-
CATRQGRRVLSEQYF	TGTGCCACCCGACAGGGGCGGAGGGTACTTTCCGAGCAGTACTTC	TRBD1	TRBV28	TRBJ2-7	few
CASSIIPQETQYF	TGTGCCAGTAGTATTATCCCCCAAGAGACCCAGTACTTC	-	TRBV19	TRBJ2-5	-
CASGPRDRSNSPLHF	TGTGCCAGCGGACCCCGGGACAGGAGTAATTCACCCCTCCACTTT	TRBD1	TRBV6-5	TRBJ1-6	-
CATSDFAGGAETQYF	TGTGCCACCAGTGATTTTGCGGGGGGAGCGGAGACCCAGTACTTC	TRBD2	TRBV24-1	TRBJ2-5	-
CASSQGASPYEQYF	TGCGCCAGCAGCCAAGGGGCTAGTCCATACGAGCAGTACTTC	-	TRBV4-1	TRBJ2-7	-
CASVDRNRRSYGYTF	TGTGCCAGCGTTGATAGGAACCGCCGCTCCTATGGCTACACCTTC	-	TRBV28	TRBJ1-2	many
CASSLSQGLAPLHF	TGTGCCAGCAGCTTATCACAGGGGTTGGCACCCCTCCACTTT	TRBD1	TRBV11-2	TRBJ1-6	-
CASSLFGGYTF	TGTGCCAGCAGTTTATTCGGTGGCTACACCTTC	-	TRBV28	TRBJ1-2	-
CAWSNSMNTEAFF	TGTGCCTGGAGTAACAGCATGAACACTGAAGCTTTCTTT	-	TRBV30	TRBJ1-1	-
CASSQVWERAATYEQYF	TGTGCCAGCAGCCAGGTTTGGGAGAGAGCAGCTACATACGAGCAGTACTTC	-	TRBV13	TRBJ2-7	-
CASKQIGWRGTDTQYF	TGTGCCAGCAAACAAATCGGGTGGCGCGGCACAGATACGCAGTATTTT	-	TRBV11-1	TRBJ2-3	-
CASSLGPDRASTEAFF	TGTGCCAGCAGCTTAGGGCCGGACAGGGCCAGCACTGAAGCTTTCTTT	TRBD1	TRBV11-2	TRBJ1-1	-
CASSPGIGRAFF	TGTGCCAGCAGCCCCGGGATAGGACGCGCTTTCTTT	-	TRBV7-9	TRBJ1-1	-
CASSFGAQETQYF	TGTGCCAGCAGCTTTGGGGCGCAAGAGACCCAGTACTTC	-	TRBV7-3	TRBJ2-5	-
CASSLAGTGMISYNSPLHF	TGTGCCAGCAGCTTAGCCGGGACAGGGATGATTTCCTATAATTCACCCCTCCACTTT	TRBD1	TRBV7-2	TRBJ1-6	-
CATSGRDTQYF	TGTGCCACCAGCGGGAGAGATACGCAGTATTTT	-	TRBV15	TRBJ2-3	once
CASSEVGGGYTF	TGTGCCAGCAGTGAGGTGGGTGGTGGCTACACCTTC	-	TRBV6-1	TRBJ1-2	-
CAWSVGGPYYGYTF	TGTGCCTGGAGTGTAGGGGGGCCATACTATGGCTACACCTTC	-	TRBV30	TRBJ1-2	-
CASSSPGRSYGYTF	TGTGCCAGCAGCTCCCCGGGACGAAGCTATGGCTACACCTTC	-	TRBV7-2	TRBJ1-2	-
CASSMLADEAFF	TGTGCCAGTAGTATGTTGGCAGATGAAGCTTTCTTT	-	TRBV19	TRBJ1-1	few
CASSGHYGYTF	TGTGCCAGCAGTGGACATTATGGCTACACCTTC	-	TRBV2	TRBJ1-2	-
CSVLFRDGSYEQYF	TGCAGCGTTTTATTCCGGGACGGCTCCTACGAGCAGTACTTC	-	TRBV29-1	TRBJ2-7	-
CASSNTGTGVSPLHF	TGTGCCAGCAGTAATACCGGGACAGGGGTTTCACCCCTCCACTTT	TRBD1	TRBV5-6	TRBJ1-6	-
CASSTRQSGNTIYF	TGTGCCAGTAGTACGCGTCAGTCGGGAAACACCATATATTTT	-	TRBV19	TRBJ1-3	-
CASSVAGVADSGNTIYF	TGTGCCAGCAGCGTGGCAGGGGTAGCCGACTCTGGAAACACCATATATTTT	-	TRBV9	TRBJ1-3	-
CATSENRDTEKLFF	TGTGCCACCAGTGAAAACCGGGACACCGAAAAACTGTTTTTT	-	TRBV24-1	TRBJ1-4	-
CASREPPREQYF	TGTGCCAGCAGGGAGCCCCCCCGCGAGCAGTACTTC	-	TRBV6-5	TRBJ2-7	-
CASSVALGNTEAFF	TGTGCCAGCAGCGTAGCCCTAGGGAACACTGAAGCTTTCTTT	-	TRBV9	TRBJ1-1	-
CAWRPGANNSPLHF	TGTGCCTGGAGACCAGGGGCAAATAATTCACCCCTCCACTTT	-	TRBV30	TRBJ1-6	-
CASSLSGDNSPLHF	TGTGCCAGCAGCTTATCAGGGGATAATTCACCCCTCCACTTT	-	TRBV11-3	TRBJ1-6	-
CATSRGSGSGYNEQFF	TGTGCCACCAGCAGAGGAAGCGGGAGCGGTTACAATGAGCAGTTCTTC	TRBD2	TRBV15	TRBJ2-1	once
CASSSRLAGGPTGELFF	TGTGCCAGCAGCTCGCGACTAGCGGGAGGCCCCACCGGGGAGCTGTTTTTT	TRBD2	TRBV7-9	TRBJ2-2	-
CASSPGTGADTQYF	TGTGCCAGCAGCCCCGGGACAGGGGCTGATACGCAGTATTTT	TRBD1	TRBV7-3	TRBJ2-3	-
CASRPGTEKETQYF	TGTGCCAGCAGACCCGGGACAGAGAAAGAGACCCAGTACTTC	TRBD1	TRBV5-5	TRBJ2-5	-
CASREVFGYTF	TGTGCCAGCAGAGAGGTGTTCGGCTACACCTTC	-	TRBV28	TRBJ1-2	few
CASRVLAAYNEQFF	TGTGCCAGTAGGGTGTTAGCGGCCTACAATGAGCAGTTCTTC	-	TRBV19	TRBJ2-1	few
CSVVQGVAEQYF	TGCAGCGTTGTGCAGGGAGTGGCCGAGCAGTACTTC	-	TRBV29-1	TRBJ2-7	once
CASSKNRRGRNIQYF	TGTGCCAGCAGCAAAAACCGGCGAGGAAGAAACATTCAGTACTTC	-	TRBV21-1	TRBJ2-4	-
CASSLASGQGGTEAFF	TGCGCCAGCAGCTTGGCCTCGGGACAGGGGGGGACTGAAGCTTTCTTT	TRBD1	TRBV5-1	TRBJ1-1	-
CASSSTLRTGDEQFF	TGTGCCAGCAGCTCCACCCTGCGGACAGGCGATGAGCAGTTCTTC	TRBD1	TRBV11-2	TRBJ2-1	-
CASSRKRTEYTF	TGTGCCAGCAGCCGAAAGAGGACAGAATACACCTTC	-	TRBV5-6	TRBJ1-2	-
CASSLSTSAGELFF	TGCGCCAGCAGCTTGAGTACCTCAGCCGGGGAGCTGTTTTTT	-	TRBV5-1	TRBJ2-2	-